The clone carrying this TCR beta chain came up many times. Antigen unknown. Each donor's blood draw was roughly 10 milliliters of peripheral blood. A second 7 to 11 cycle PCR used barcoded and J-beta primers. TCRdb recomputed calls from the 5' RACE reads with MiXCR, one row per CDR3 protein. The top ten clones hold 15% to 19% of a sample with 590,000 or so distinct CDR3 sequences, about 30% of them seen once. This record comes from a study of blood T cells in healthy people across ages. General observations from the study: Naive T cell percentage by flow cytometry tracked strongly with beta diversity.

V was clipped by 3 bases and J by 5 bases, with 11 bases between them. The germline gives CDR1 SGHTA, CDR2 FQGNSA. This CDR3 spans 14 amino acids. The source is a woman older than 75 in good health. The V gene is TRBV7-2, the J gene TRBJ2-1, with TRBD1 as a possible D gene (5 bases). Specimen: blood. CDR3 bases: TGTGCCAGCAGCTTTCGACAGATTAACAATGAGCAGTTCTTC. Protein product: CASSFRQINNEQFF.